This T cell receptor beta chain appears in the sequencing data of a study of T cells in Graves' hyperthyroidism and ophthalmopathy. Researchers amplified the TCR beta CDR3 regions from RNA transcripts. The study used the HTBI primer set for a first-round RT-PCR of the TCR CDR3. TCRdb re-analysed the multiplex PCR reads in MiXCR, keeping a single row per CDR3 protein. The sample yields fewer than 550,000 distinct CDR3 sequences, 15% to 17% seen once. Ten or more counts support this clonotype. Its antigen is not identified. Stable Graves' hyperthyroidism meant no ophthalmopathy progression within 18 months. Unmatched junction bases numbered 1, after V lost 3 bases and J lost 6 bases. CDR3 length: 15 residues. Germline CDR1 reads SGHAT; CDR2 reads FQNNGV. Study-wide results and caveats: Median prediction lead before ophthalmopathy onset was roughly 6 months with the model. Separation of ophthalmopathy from stable hyperthyroidism was achieved by a 13 V-J model.

V is TRBV11-2 and J is TRBJ2-1, with 14 bases identical to TRBD2. This clonotype originated in a woman aged 18 to 35 with Graves' hyperthyroidism. The sample was blood. CDR3 residues: CASSLTSGRANEQFF. The CDR3 region has the DNA TGTGCCAGCAGCTTGACTAGCGGGAGGGCCAATGAGCAGTTCTTC.